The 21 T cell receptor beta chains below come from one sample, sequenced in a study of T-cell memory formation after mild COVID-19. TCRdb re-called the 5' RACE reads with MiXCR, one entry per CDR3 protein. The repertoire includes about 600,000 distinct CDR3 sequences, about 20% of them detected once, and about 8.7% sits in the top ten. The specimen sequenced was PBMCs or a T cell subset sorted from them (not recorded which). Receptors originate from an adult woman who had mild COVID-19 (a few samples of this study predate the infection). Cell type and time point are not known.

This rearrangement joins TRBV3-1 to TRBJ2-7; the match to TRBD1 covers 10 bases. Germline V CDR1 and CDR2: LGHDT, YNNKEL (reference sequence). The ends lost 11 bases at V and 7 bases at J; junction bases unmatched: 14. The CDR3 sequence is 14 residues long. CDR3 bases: TGTGCCTCTACGCCGGGACAGGGGTCGTGGGAGCAGTACTTC. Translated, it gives CASTPGQGSWEQYF.

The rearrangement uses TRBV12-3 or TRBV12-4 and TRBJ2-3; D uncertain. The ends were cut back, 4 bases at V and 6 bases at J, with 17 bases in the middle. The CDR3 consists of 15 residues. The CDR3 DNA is TGTGCCAGCAGTTCCCCGGACGCCCCGACGGATACGCAGTATTTT. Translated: CASSSPDAPTDTQYF.

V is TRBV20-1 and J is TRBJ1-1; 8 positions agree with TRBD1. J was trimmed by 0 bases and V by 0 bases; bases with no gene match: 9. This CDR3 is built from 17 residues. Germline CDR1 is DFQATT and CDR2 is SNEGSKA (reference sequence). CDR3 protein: CSARDPRGPGMNTEAFF. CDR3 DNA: TGCAGTGCTAGAGATCCCAGGGGGCCCGGCATGAACACTGAAGCTTTCTTT.

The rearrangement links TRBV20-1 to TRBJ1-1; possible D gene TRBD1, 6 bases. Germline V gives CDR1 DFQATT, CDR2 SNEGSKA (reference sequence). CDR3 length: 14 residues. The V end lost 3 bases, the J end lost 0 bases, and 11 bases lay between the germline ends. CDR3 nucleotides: TGCAGTGCTAGCGGACAGCTAATGAACACTGAAGCTTTCTTT. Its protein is CSASGQLMNTEAFF.

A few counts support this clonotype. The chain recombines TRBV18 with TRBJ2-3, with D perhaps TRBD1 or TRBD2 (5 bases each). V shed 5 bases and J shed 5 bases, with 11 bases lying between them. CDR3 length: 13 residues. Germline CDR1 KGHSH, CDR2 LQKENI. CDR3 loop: CASSEGPGDTQYF. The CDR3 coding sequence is TGTGCCAGCTCAGAGGGGCCGGGAGATACGCAGTATTTT.

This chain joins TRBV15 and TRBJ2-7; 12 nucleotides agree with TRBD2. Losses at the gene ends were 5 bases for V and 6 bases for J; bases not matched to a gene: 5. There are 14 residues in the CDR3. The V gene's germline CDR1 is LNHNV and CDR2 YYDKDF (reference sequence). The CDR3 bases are TGTGCCACCAGCCCGACGGGACTAGCGGGCGAGCAGTACTTC. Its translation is CATSPTGLAGEQYF.

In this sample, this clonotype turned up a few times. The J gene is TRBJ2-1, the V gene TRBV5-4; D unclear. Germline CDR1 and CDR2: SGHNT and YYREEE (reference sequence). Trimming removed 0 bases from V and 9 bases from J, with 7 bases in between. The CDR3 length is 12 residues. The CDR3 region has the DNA TGTGCCAGCAGCTTGGTCGGTCCTGAGCAGTTCTTC. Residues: CASSLVGPEQFF.

Here the CDR3 reads CSARDPLWTGGDYGYTF. The CDR3 DNA sequence: TGCAGTGCTAGAGATCCCCTGTGGACAGGGGGCGACTATGGCTACACCTTC. V gene TRBV20-1 combines with J gene TRBJ1-2, with 11 nucleotides matching TRBD1. Germline CDR1 and CDR2: DFQATT and SNEGSKA (reference sequence). The CDR3 is 17 amino acids. The trim removed 0 bases at V and 3 bases at J, leaving 9 bases unmatched.

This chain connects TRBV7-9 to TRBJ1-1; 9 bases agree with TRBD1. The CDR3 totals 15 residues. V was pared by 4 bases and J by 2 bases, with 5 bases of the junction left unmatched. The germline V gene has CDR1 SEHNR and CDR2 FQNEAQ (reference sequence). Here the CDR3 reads CASSSQDRGNTEAFF. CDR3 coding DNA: TGTGCCAGCAGCTCCCAGGACAGGGGTAACACTGAAGCTTTCTTT.

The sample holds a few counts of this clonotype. Written as DNA, the CDR3 is TGTGCCAGCAGTCCCCGGACAGGGTACGAGACCCAGTACTTC. Its protein product is CASSPRTGYETQYF. The chain recombines TRBV12-3 or TRBV12-4 with TRBJ2-5; 8 bases map to TRBD1. V trimming: 5 bases; J trimming: 5 bases; junction bases outside the gene matches: 7. CDR3 size: 14 residues.

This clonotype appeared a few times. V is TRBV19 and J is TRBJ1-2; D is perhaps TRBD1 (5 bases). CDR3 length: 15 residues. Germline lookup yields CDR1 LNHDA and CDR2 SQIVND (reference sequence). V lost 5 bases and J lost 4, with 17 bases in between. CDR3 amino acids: CASSPDWVGLYGYTF. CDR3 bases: TGTGCCAGTAGTCCCGATTGGGTGGGGCTCTATGGCTACACCTTC.

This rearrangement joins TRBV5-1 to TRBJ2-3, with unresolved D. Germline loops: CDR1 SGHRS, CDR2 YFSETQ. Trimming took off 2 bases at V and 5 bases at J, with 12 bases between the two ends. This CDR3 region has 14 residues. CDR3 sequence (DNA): TGCGCCAGCAGCTTCCCGGCGCGGAAAGATACGCAGTATTTT. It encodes CASSFPARKDTQYF.

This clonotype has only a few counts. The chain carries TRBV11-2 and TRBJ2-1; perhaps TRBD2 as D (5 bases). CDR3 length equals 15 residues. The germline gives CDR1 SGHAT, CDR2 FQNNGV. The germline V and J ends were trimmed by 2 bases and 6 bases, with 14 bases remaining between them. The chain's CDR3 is CASSLPAEAPNEQFF. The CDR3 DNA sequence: TGTGCCAGCAGCTTACCAGCGGAAGCTCCCAATGAGCAGTTCTTC.

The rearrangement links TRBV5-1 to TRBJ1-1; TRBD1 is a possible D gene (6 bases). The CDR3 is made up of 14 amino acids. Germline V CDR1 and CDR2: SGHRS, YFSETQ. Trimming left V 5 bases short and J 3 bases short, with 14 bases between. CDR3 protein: CASSYRESYTEAFF. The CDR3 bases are TGCGCCAGCAGTTACAGGGAATCTTACACTGAAGCTTTCTTT.

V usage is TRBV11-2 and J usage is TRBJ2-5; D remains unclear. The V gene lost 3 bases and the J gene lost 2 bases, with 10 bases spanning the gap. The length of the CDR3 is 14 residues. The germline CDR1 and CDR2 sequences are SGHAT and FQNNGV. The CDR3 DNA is TGTGCCAGCAGCTTTGTGATAGAACAAGAGACCCAGTACTTC. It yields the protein CASSFVIEQETQYF.

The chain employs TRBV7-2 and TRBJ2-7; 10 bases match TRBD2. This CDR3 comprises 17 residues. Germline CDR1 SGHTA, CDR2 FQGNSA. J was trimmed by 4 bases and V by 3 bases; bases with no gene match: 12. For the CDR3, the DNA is TGTGCCAGCAGCTTGTGGCCTAGCGGGAGAGCGGGGTACGAGCAGTACTTC. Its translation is CASSLWPSGRAGYEQYF.

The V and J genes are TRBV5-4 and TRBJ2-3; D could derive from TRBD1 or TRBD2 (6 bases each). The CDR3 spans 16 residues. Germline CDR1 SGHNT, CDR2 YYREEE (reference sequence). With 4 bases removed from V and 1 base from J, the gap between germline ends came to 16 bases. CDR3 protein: CASSPGWGAGTDTQYF. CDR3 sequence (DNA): TGTGCCAGCAGCCCGGGGTGGGGGGCTGGCACAGATACGCAGTATTTT.

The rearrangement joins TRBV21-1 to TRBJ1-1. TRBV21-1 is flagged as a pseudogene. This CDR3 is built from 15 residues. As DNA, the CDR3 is TGTGCCAGCAGCAAAGGTGGCAGTTTGAACACTGAAGCTTTCTTT. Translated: CASSKGGSLNTEAFF.

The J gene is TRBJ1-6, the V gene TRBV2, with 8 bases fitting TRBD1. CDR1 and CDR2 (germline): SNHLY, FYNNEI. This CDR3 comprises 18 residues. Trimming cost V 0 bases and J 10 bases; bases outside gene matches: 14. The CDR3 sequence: CASSEATLADRGRSPLHF. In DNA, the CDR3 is TGTGCCAGCAGTGAAGCCACACTTGCTGACAGGGGTAGGTCACCCCTCCACTTT.

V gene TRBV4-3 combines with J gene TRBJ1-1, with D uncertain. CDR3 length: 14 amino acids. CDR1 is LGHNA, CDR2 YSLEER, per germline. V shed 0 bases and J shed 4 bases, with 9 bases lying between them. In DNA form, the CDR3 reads TGCGCCAGCAGCCAAGAGGGAGAGGTCACTGAAGCTTTCTTT. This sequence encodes CASSQEGEVTEAFF.

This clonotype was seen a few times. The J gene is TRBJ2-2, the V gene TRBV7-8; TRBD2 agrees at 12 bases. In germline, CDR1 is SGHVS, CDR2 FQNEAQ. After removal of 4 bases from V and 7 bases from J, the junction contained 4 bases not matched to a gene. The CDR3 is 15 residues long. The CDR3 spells CASSSETSGSGELFF. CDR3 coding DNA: TGTGCCAGCAGCTCCGAGACTAGCGGGAGCGGGGAGCTGTTTTTT.